Below, 25 T cell receptor beta chains from the same sample are listed, as sequenced in a study of cytomegalovirus exposure and HLA in healthy donors. PCR employed 60 Vbeta and 13 Jbeta primers. Using immunoSEQ multiplex PCR, the repertoire was profiled, and TCRdb retains in-frame clones only, with some absent. The sample yields roughly 190,000 clones, approximately 78% seen once. Sample: PBMCs. The receptors were sampled from a woman aged 18-29 years in good health and CMV-seronegative.

This CDR3 reads CASSTPGQRLHSYEQYF. CDR3 in DNA: TGTGCCAGCAGCACACCGGGACAGCGTTTACACTCCTACGAGCAGTACTTC. The chain has TRBV7-2 and TRBJ2-7, with 7 bases that match TRBD1. The CDR3 totals 17 residues. Germline values: CDR1 SGHTA, CDR2 FQGNSA. The V segment lost 5 bases and the J segment 0 bases; nucleotides outside the gene matches: 13.

This chain uses TRBV27 with TRBJ2-7; 8 nucleotides align to TRBD2. The germline V gene has CDR1 MNHEY and CDR2 SMNVEV (reference sequence). The J segment lost 7 bases and the V segment lost 2 bases, leaving 1 base of the junction unmatched. The CDR3 consists of 12 residues. The CDR3 nucleotides read TGTGCCAGCAGTTTACGGGAGGGTGAGCAGTACTTC. It codes for CASSLREGEQYF.

V is TRBV5-1 and J is TRBJ2-2, with D possibly TRBD1 on 6 matching bases. The CDR3 sequence is 16 residues long. Per germline, CDR1 SGHRS and CDR2 YFSETQ. Trimming pared 4 bases from V and 4 bases from J, leaving 17 bases between. CDR3 DNA: TGCGCCAGCAGCGGACAAAACAGGGTGGGCACCGGGGAGCTGTTTTTT. It translates to CASSGQNRVGTGELFF.

The chain has TRBV25-1 and TRBJ1-1; 7 bases are a match to TRBD1. Per germline, CDR1 MGHDK and CDR2 SYGVNS. V shed 6 bases, J shed 5 bases, and the junction held 3 bases outside the gene matches. The CDR3 loop spans 12 amino acids. The CDR3 loop is CASRPDRTEAFF. In DNA form, the CDR3 reads TGTGCCAGCAGACCGGACAGGACTGAAGCTTTCTTT.

J is TRBJ2-7 and V is TRBV27; 7 nucleotides line up with TRBD2. CDR3 length: 15 residues. The ends lost 6 bases at V and 2 bases at J; junction bases unmatched: 10. Germline CDR1 and CDR2: MNHEY and SMNVEV (reference sequence). The CDR3 here is CASRSLSGGTYEQYF. The DNA for the CDR3 is TGTGCCAGCAGAAGCCTATCGGGAGGTACCTACGAGCAGTACTTC.

The table lists this clone with a few counts. This sequence joins TRBV7-2 and TRBJ2-3; TRBD2 might be the D (5 bases). V lost 5 bases and J 4 bases, leaving 13 bases between the germline ends. CDR1 and CDR2 (germline): SGHTA, FQGNSA. CDR3 size: 14 residues. The CDR3 DNA sequence: TGTGCCAGCAGCCAGGACTTTGGCGCAGATACGCAGTATTTT. This gives the protein CASSQDFGADTQYF. Full variable domain (missing parts from reference TRBV7-2 and TRBJ2-3): GAGVSQSPSNKVTEKGKDVELRCDPISGHTALYWYRQSLGQGLEFLIYFQGNSAPDKSGLPSDRFSAERTGGSVSTLTIQRTQQEDSAVYLCASSQDFGADTQYFGPGTRLTVL.

The chain uses TRBV28 and TRBJ2-3; 9 nucleotides agree with TRBD1. After removal of 3 bases from V and 4 bases from J, the junction contained 5 bases not matched to a gene. Germline CDR1 MDHEN, CDR2 SYDVKM. This CDR3 is 15 amino acids long. The CDR3: CASSLPGQGPDTQYF. The CDR3, as DNA: TGTGCCAGCAGTTTGCCGGGACAGGGTCCAGATACGCAGTATTTT. The entire variable domain, with the rest obtained from reference TRBV28 and TRBJ2-3, is as follows: DVKVTQSSRYLVKRTGEKVFLECVQDMDHENMFWYRQDPGLGLRLIYFSYDVKMKEKGDIPEGYSVSREKKERFSLILESASTNQTSMYLCASSLPGQGPDTQYFGPGTRLTVL.

The chain couples TRBV28 to TRBJ1-2; D not resolved. Trimming left V 5 bases short and J 3 bases short, with 13 bases between. Germline assignment: CDR1 MDHEN and CDR2 SYDVKM. The CDR3 is 14 residues long. CDR3 loop: CASSPGEHYYGYTF. The CDR3 region has the DNA TGTGCCAGCAGTCCGGGAGAACATTACTATGGCTACACCTTC.

V gene TRBV28 combines with J gene TRBJ1-2, with 8 positions matching TRBD1. Germline trimming cut 6 bases from V and 2 bases from J; bases unmatched to any gene: 5. This CDR3 is 14 amino acids long. The V gene's germline CDR1 is MDHEN and CDR2 SYDVKM. Here the CDR3 DNA reads TGTGCCAGCAGCCGTAGGACAGGGAACTATGGCTACACCTTC. Its protein is CASSRRTGNYGYTF.

The chain recombines TRBV9 with TRBJ2-7; no reliable D call. Deletions cut 0 bases from V and 1 base from J, with 8 bases between. Per germline, CDR1 SGDLS and CDR2 YYNGEE. The CDR3 loop spans 14 amino acids. CDR3 bases: TGTGCCAGCAGCGTAGGGGTCGGGTCCTACGAGCAGTACTTC. Its translation is CASSVGVGSYEQYF. Drawing the rest from reference TRBV9 and TRBJ2-7, the complete variable domain is DSGVTQTPKHLITATGQRVTLRCSPRSGDLSVYWYQQSLDQGLQFLIQYYNGEERAKGNILERFSAQQFPDLHSELNLSSLELGDSALYFCASSVGVGSYEQYFGPGTRLTVT.

The genes are TRBV1 and TRBJ2-7; TRBD2, the table's D call, lacks a check against the DNA. TRBV1 is reported as a pseudogene. CDR3 length equals 16 residues. The CDR3 spells CTSSHGLAGGPYEQYF. CDR3 bases: TGCACCAGCAGCCACGGACTAGCGGGGGGGCCGTACGAGCAGTACTTC.

This sequence joins TRBV7-6 and TRBJ2-1; D remains unclear. V was pared by 1 base and J by 9 bases, with 7 bases between. This CDR3 spans 12 amino acids. Germline lookup yields CDR1 SGHVS and CDR2 FNYEAQ. The CDR3 region is CASSLVHSEQFF. The CDR3 DNA is TGTGCCAGCAGCTTAGTCCATAGTGAGCAGTTCTTC.

The chain carries TRBV28 and TRBJ2-7; D possibly corresponds to TRBD2 (6 bases). The germline gives CDR1 MDHEN, CDR2 SYDVKM. CDR3 length equals 12 residues. Trimming left V 11 bases short and J 6 bases short, with 17 bases between. The CDR3 bases are TGTGCCTCAAAAGGAGGGTGGGGCGAGCAGTACTTC. Translation gives CASKGGWGEQYF.

The V call is TRBV6-5, the J call TRBJ2-5; TRBD2 aligns across 7 bases. Per the germline V gene, CDR1 is MNHEY and CDR2 is SVGAGI. Losses at the gene ends were 3 bases for V and 5 bases for J; bases not matched to a gene: 9. There are 15 residues in the CDR3. The CDR3 DNA follows: TGTGCCAGCAGTTATGGCGGGAGTGGTTGGGAGACCCAGTACTTC. As protein: CASSYGGSGWETQYF.

This rearrangement joins TRBV9 to TRBJ2-7; 7 bases map to TRBD1. The CDR3 has 14 amino acids. CDR1 is SGDLS and CDR2 is YYNGEE in the germline V gene. The J segment lost 3 bases and the V segment lost 4 bases, leaving 7 bases of the junction unmatched. The CDR3 sequence: CASSTWTGNYEQYF. The CDR3 bases are TGTGCCAGCAGCACCTGGACAGGAAACTACGAGCAGTACTTC. The full variable domain, completed using reference TRBV9 and TRBJ2-7, is DSGVTQTPKHLITATGQRVTLRCSPRSGDLSVYWYQQSLDQGLQFLIQYYNGEERAKGNILERFSAQQFPDLHSELNLSSLELGDSALYFCASSTWTGNYEQYFGPGTRLTVT.

The chain joins TRBV2 to TRBJ1-2; 7 bases are shared with TRBD1. This CDR3 is 14 amino acids long. Losses at the gene ends were 8 bases for V and 0 bases for J; bases not matched to a gene: 6. Germline values: CDR1 SNHLY, CDR2 FYNNEI. CDR3 DNA: TGTGCCAGCGGTCCCGGGACAGCTAACTATGGCTACACCTTC. As protein: CASGPGTANYGYTF.

This clone was seen a handful of times. V usage is TRBV5-4 and J usage is TRBJ2-7; 12 bases match TRBD2. The V segment lost 9 bases and the J segment 6 bases; nucleotides outside the gene matches: 7. The CDR3 is 13 residues long. The germline gives CDR1 SGHNT, CDR2 YYREEE (reference sequence). The CDR3 protein is CATSGRAGGEQYF. CDR3 nucleotide sequence: TGTGCCACTAGCGGGAGGGCCGGCGGCGAGCAGTACTTC.

This chain connects TRBV27 to TRBJ2-7; the D gene is possibly TRBD1 (6 bases). With 6 bases removed from V and 4 bases from J, the gap between germline ends came to 16 bases. CDR3 size: 14 residues. The germline CDR1 and CDR2 sequences are MNHEY and SMNVEV (reference sequence). The CDR3 DNA reads TGTGCCAGCAGCGGAACCTACAGGGATTACGAGCAGTACTTC. Its translation: CASSGTYRDYEQYF.

The chain carries TRBV28 and TRBJ2-7; 10 positions match TRBD2. The trim removed 3 bases at V and 5 bases at J, leaving 4 bases unmatched. The CDR3 length is 14 residues. The germline V gene encodes CDR1 MDHEN and CDR2 SYDVKM. For the CDR3, the DNA is TGTGCCAGCAGTTTTCTAGCGGGAGTCGACGAGCAGTACTTC. Encoded protein: CASSFLAGVDEQYF.

This clone appeared a few times. The chain carries TRBV6-1 and TRBJ1-5; D is possibly TRBD1 (6 bases). The germline V and J ends were trimmed by 4 bases and 4 bases, with 11 bases remaining between them. Germline CDR1 is MNHNS and CDR2 is SASEGT. The CDR3 has 14 residues. Here the CDR3 DNA reads TGTGCCAGCAGTGGACAGGTTGTGAATCAGCCCCAGCATTTT. This encodes CASSGQVVNQPQHF.

This clone was found a few times. The chain uses TRBV4-1 and TRBJ1-1, with a tentative D call TRBD1 (5 bases). The germline CDR1 and CDR2 sequences are MGHRA and YSYEKL. The V end was cut by 1 base, the J end by 6 bases, with 12 bases between. This CDR3 spans 14 amino acids. CDR3 sequence reads: CASSQADGGPEAFF. CDR3 DNA: TGCGCCAGCAGCCAAGCCGACGGGGGACCTGAAGCTTTCTTT.

The genes are TRBV29-1 and TRBJ2-2; tentative D call: TRBD1 (7 bases). The CDR3 has 14 residues. V was trimmed by 7 bases and J by 3 bases, leaving 15 bases between them. CDR1 is SQVTM, CDR2 ANQGSEA, per germline. The CDR3 spells CSALEGAHTGELFF. The CDR3 DNA reads TGCAGCGCCTTGGAGGGGGCGCACACCGGGGAGCTGTTTTTT.

This chain connects TRBV28 to TRBJ2-7; TRBD1 might be the D (5 bases). V lost 4 bases, J lost 3 bases, and 13 bases lay in between. The CDR3 is made up of 14 amino acids. The germline V gene encodes CDR1 MDHEN and CDR2 SYDVKM. Here the CDR3 reads CASSSPTEHYEQYF. The CDR3 bases are TGTGCCAGCAGTTCACCGACAGAACACTACGAGCAGTACTTC.

The gene calls are TRBV27 and TRBJ2-6; 8 nucleotides line up with TRBD2. In germline, CDR1 is MNHEY, CDR2 SMNVEV (reference sequence). Unmatched junction bases numbered 9, after V lost 5 bases and J lost 0 bases. The CDR3 spans 18 residues. CDR3 sequence reads: CASSPGTRVFSGANVLTF. The CDR3 DNA follows: TGTGCCAGCAGTCCCGGGACTAGGGTGTTCTCTGGGGCCAACGTCCTGACTTTC.

J is TRBJ1-1 and V is TRBV12-5; no clear D. Germline V gives CDR1 LGHNT, CDR2 FRNRAP. V gave up 1 base and J gave up 7 bases, with 10 bases separating them. This CDR3 contains 13 residues. The CDR3 DNA reads TGTGCTAGTGGTTTGGCTTTGAACGGTGAAGCTTTCTTT. It specifies CASGLALNGEAFF.